This T cell receptor beta chain emerged from a study of human thymus T cells. Trimming took off 0 bases at V and 3 bases at J, with 9 bases between the two ends. Germline V gene lookup returns CDR1 SGHTA and CDR2 FQGNSA. CDR3 length: 14 residues. Surgeons resected thymus tissue during corrective heart surgery. TCRdb keeps only in-frame clones here, not all; method: immunoSEQ multiplex PCR. The repertoire consists of under 150,000 clones, with more than 90% occurring once and the leading ten covering around 0.025%. This clone appeared once. This sequence joins TRBV7-2 and TRBJ2-7; D not resolved. The origin of this receptor is a boy in the first two years of life with a congenital heart defect but otherwise immunologically healthy. Input material: thymus tissue. This chain's CDR3 is CASSLASINYEQYF. The CDR3 nucleotides read TGTGCCAGCAGCTTAGCGAGCATTAACTACGAGCAGTACTTC.